This TCR beta chain was observed in a study of radiotherapy plus CTLA-4 blockade in lung cancer. From germline, CDR1 is MNHNS and CDR2 SASEGT. The ends were cut back, 3 bases at V and 2 bases at J, with 14 bases in the middle. CDR3 length: 16 residues. People whose metastatic non-small-cell lung cancer was chemo-refractory got focal radiation along with CTLA-4 blockade by ipilimumab. Only in-frame clones appear in the TCRdb table, and some are missing; sequencing was by immunoSEQ multiplex PCR. The sample consists of 95,000 to 150,000 clones, about nine tenths of them appearing once. The V and J genes are TRBV6-1 and TRBJ1-5, with D perhaps TRBD1 (6 bases). Sequenced here: peripheral blood, sampled from a patient treated with radiotherapy plus ipilimumab. This clonotype originated in a human donor with non-small cell lung cancer that progressed on radiotherapy plus ipilimumab. In DNA, the CDR3 is TGTGCCAGCAGTGATTTCAGGGGATCGGGCAATCAGCCCCAGCATTTT. Amino acid sequence: CASSDFRGSGNQPQHF.